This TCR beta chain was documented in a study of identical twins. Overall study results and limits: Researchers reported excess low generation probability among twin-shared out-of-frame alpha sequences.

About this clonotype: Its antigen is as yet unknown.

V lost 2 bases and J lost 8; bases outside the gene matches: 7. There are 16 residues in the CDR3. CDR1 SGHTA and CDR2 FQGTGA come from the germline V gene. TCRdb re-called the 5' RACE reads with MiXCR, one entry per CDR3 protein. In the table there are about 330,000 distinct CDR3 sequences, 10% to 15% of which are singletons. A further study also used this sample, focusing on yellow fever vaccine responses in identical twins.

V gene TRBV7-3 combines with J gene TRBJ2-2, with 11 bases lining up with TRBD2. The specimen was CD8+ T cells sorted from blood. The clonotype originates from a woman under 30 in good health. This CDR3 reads CASSLGLAGGPGELFF. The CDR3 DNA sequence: TGTGCCAGCAGCTTAGGTCTAGCGGGAGGCCCAGGGGAGCTGTTTTTT.